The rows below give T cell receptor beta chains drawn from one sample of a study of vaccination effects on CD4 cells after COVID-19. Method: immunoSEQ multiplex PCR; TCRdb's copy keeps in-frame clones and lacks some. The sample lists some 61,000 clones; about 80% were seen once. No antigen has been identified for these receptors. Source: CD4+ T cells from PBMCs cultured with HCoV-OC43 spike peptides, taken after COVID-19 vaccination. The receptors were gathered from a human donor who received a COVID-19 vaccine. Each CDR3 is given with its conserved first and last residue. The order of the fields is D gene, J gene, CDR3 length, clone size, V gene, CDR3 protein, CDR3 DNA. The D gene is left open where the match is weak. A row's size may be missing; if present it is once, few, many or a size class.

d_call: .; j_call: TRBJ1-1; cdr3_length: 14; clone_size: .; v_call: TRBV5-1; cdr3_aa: CASRLLGVDTEAFF; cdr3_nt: TGCGCCAGCAGGCTGCTAGGGGTAGACACTGAAGCTTTCTTT
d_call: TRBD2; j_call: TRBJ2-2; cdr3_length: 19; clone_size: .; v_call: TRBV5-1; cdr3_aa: CASSLDDLAGGRGTGELFF; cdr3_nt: TGCGCCAGCAGCTTGGATGACCTAGCGGGGGGGCGCGGCACCGGGGAGCTGTTTTTT
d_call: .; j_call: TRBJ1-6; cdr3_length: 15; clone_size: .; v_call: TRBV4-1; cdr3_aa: CASSQVAFPRTPLHF; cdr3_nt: TGCGCCAGCAGCCAAGTGGCCTTCCCCAGAACACCCCTCCACTTT
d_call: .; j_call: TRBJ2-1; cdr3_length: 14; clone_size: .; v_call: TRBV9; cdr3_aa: CASSDLTGTSEQFF; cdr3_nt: TGTGCCAGCAGCGACCTAACGGGTACAAGTGAGCAGTTCTTC
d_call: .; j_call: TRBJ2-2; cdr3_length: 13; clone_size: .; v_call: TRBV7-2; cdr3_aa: CASSLGPTGELFF; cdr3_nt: TGTGCCAGCAGCTTAGGACCCACCGGGGAGCTGTTTTTT
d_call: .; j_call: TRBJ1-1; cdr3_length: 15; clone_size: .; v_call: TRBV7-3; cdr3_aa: CASSLYGGRNTEAFF; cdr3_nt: TGTGCCAGCAGCTTATACGGCGGTAGGAACACTGAAGCTTTCTTT
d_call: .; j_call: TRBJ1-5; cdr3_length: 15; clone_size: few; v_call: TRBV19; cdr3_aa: CASSTDPGVNQPQHF; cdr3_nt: TGTGCCAGTAGTACAGACCCCGGGGTCAATCAGCCCCAGCATTTT
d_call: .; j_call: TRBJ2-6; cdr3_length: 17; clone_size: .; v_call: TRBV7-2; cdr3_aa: CASSLGRPSSGANVLTF; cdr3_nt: TGTGCCAGCAGCCTAGGACGGCCCTCCTCTGGGGCCAACGTCCTGACTTTC
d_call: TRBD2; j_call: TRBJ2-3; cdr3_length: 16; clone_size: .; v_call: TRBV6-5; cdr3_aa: CASSYSGGTSTDTQYF; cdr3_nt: TGTGCCAGCAGTTACAGCGGGGGAACTAGCACAGATACGCAGTATTTT
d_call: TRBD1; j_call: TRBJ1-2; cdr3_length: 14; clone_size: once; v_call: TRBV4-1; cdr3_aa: CASSQEGQGDGYTF; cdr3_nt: TGCGCCAGCAGCCAAGAGGGACAGGGGGATGGCTACACCTTC
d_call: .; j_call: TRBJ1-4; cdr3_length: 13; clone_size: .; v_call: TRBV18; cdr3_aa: CASSLGQQEKLFF; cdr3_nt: TGTGCCAGCTCACTAGGACAGCAGGAAAAACTGTTTTTT
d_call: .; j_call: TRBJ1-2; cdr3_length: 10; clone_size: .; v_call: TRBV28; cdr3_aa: CASSSSGYTF; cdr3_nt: TGTGCCAGCAGTTCCTCGGGCTACACCTTC
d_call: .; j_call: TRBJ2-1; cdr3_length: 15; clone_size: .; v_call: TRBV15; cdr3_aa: CATSRESRGYNEQFF; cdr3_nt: TGTGCCACCAGCAGAGAAAGCAGGGGCTACAATGAGCAGTTCTTC
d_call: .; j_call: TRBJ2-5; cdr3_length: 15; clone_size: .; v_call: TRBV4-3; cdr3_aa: CASSQVRTPQETQYF; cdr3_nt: TGCGCCAGCAGCCAAGTTCGGACTCCTCAAGAGACCCAGTACTTC
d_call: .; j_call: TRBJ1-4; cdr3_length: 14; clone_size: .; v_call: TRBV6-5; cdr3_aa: CASRKAGVNEKLFF; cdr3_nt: TGTGCCAGCAGAAAGGCAGGAGTTAATGAAAAACTGTTTTTT
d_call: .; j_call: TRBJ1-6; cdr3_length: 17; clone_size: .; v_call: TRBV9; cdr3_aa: CASSVAPDGSGNSPLHF; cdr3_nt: TGTGCCAGCAGCGTAGCCCCTGACGGATCAGGGAATTCACCCCTCCACTTT
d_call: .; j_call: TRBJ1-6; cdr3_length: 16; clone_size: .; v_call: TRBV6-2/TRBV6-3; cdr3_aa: CASSWLKTGDNSPLHF; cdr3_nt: TGTGCCAGCAGTTGGCTGAAGACAGGAGATAATTCACCCCTCCACTTT
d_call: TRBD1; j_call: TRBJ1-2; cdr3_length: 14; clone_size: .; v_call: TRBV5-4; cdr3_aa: CASSLGQGDYGYTF; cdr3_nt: TGTGCCAGCAGCTTGGGACAGGGGGACTATGGCTACACCTTC
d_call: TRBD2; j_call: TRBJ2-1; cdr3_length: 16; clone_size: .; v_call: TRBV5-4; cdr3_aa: CASSGAPAGGPDEQFF; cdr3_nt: TGTGCCAGCAGCGGAGCCCCGGCGGGGGGTCCGGATGAGCAGTTCTTC
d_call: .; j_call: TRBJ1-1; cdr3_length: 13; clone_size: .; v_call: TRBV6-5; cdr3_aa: CASRPGGNTEAFF; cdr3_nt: TGTGCCAGCAGGCCGGGGGGGAACACTGAAGCTTTCTTT
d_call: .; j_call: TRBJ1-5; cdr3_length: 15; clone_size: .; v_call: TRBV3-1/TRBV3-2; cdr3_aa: CASSPDRVRNQPQHF; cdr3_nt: TGTGCCAGCAGCCCAGACCGGGTAAGAAATCAGCCCCAGCATTTT
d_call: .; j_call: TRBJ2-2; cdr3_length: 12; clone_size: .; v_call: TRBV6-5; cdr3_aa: CASSTGWQELFF; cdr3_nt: TGTGCCAGCAGTACAGGGTGGCAGGAGCTGTTTTTT
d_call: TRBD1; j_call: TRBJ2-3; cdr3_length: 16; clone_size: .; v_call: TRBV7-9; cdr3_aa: CASSLGAGGITDTQYF; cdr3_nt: TGTGCCAGCAGCTTAGGAGCAGGGGGCATTACAGATACGCAGTATTTT
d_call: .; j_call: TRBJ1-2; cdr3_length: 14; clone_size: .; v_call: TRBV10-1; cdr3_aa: CASSPIHVNYGYTF; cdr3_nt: TGCGCCAGCAGCCCTATCCACGTTAACTATGGCTACACCTTC